The rows below give T cell receptor beta chains drawn from one sample of a study of blood T cell repertoires in COVID-19. The method was immunoSEQ multiplex PCR; TCRdb's version includes in-frame clones alone and lacks a portion of them. Of 85,000 to 130,000 clones in the sample, more than 90% are singletons; the top ten hold more than 5.5%. The sequencing input was peripheral blood. These receptors were taken from a man between 70 and 80 years old with acute or convalescent COVID-19. Each CDR3 is given with its conserved first and last residue. The D gene is left open where the match is weak. Not all rows give a size; the values are once, few, many and, for expanded clones, a class.

j_call d_call v_call clone_size cdr3_aa cdr3_nt
TRBJ1-2 - TRBV19 - CASREAGKGLDGYTF TGTGCCAGTAGGGAGGCGGGGAAGGGCCTTGATGGCTACACCTTC
TRBJ2-3 TRBD2 TRBV20-1 once CSASPPSGLAGGLTDTQYF TGCAGTGCTAGTCCACCCTCGGGACTAGCGGGGGGTCTCACAGATACGCAGTATTTT
TRBJ2-1 - TRBV27 - CASSLARSGGGGSNEQFF TGTGCCAGCAGTTTAGCCCGCTCCGGGGGAGGAGGATCAAATGAGCAGTTCTTC
TRBJ2-5 - TRBV6-5 - CASSYVSGGKETQYF TGTGCCAGCAGTTACGTCTCTGGAGGGAAAGAGACCCAGTACTTC
TRBJ2-2 - TRBV7-9 - CASRPGVWTNTGELFF TGTGCCAGCAGGCCAGGGGTGTGGACGAACACCGGGGAGCTGTTTTTT
TRBJ1-4 - TRBV2 once CASIAQGIATNEKLFF TGTGCCAGCATCGCTCAGGGGATTGCAACTAATGAAAAACTGTTTTTT
TRBJ1-6 - TRBV30 once CAWNPPGGIYNSPLHF TGTGCCTGGAACCCGCCGGGGGGCATCTATAATTCACCCCTCCACTTT
TRBJ2-1 - TRBV9 - CASSVGGPGSYNEQFF TGTGCCAGCAGCGTAGGAGGGCCGGGCTCCTACAATGAGCAGTTCTTC
TRBJ2-1 TRBD2 TRBV28 - CASSPSGRGYNEQFF TGTGCCAGCAGCCCTAGCGGGAGAGGCTACAATGAGCAGTTCTTC
TRBJ1-5 TRBD1 TRBV7-8 - CASSLDRGRNQPQHF TGTGCCAGCAGCTTAGATAGGGGGCGTAATCAGCCCCAGCATTTT
TRBJ2-7 - TRBV6-2/TRBV6-3 - CASSSFYEQYF TGTGCCAGCAGTTCCTTCTACGAGCAGTACTTC
TRBJ1-1 - TRBV5-5 - CASSHRTANTEAFF TGTGCCAGCAGCCATAGGACAGCGAACACTGAAGCTTTCTTT
TRBJ2-2 - TRBV27 - CASSLSPGELFF TGTGCCAGCAGTTTGAGCCCCGGGGAGCTGTTTTTT
TRBJ1-5 TRBD1 TRBV3-1/TRBV3-2 - CASSAGTGNQPQHF TGTGCCAGCAGCGCCGGGACAGGCAATCAGCCCCAGCATTTT
TRBJ1-1 TRBD1 TRBV5-1 few CASSQGQGVFTEAFF TGCGCCAGCAGCCAGGGACAGGGAGTATTCACTGAAGCTTTCTTT
TRBJ2-1 TRBD2 TRBV11-2 - CASSIPGLGILEQFF TGTGCCAGCAGCATACCGGGACTAGGGATCCTTGAGCAGTTCTTC
TRBJ1-2 TRBD1 TRBV6-5 - CASKEGTGDYGYTF TGTGCCAGCAAGGAAGGGACAGGGGACTATGGCTACACCTTC
TRBJ1-2 - TRBV4-1 - CASGRRQDPNYGYTF TGCGCCAGCGGACGGAGGCAGGACCCTAACTATGGCTACACCTTC
TRBJ2-7 TRBD1 TRBV7-2 - CASSLNFRWDRGYYEQYF TGTGCCAGCAGCCTAAACTTCCGCTGGGACAGGGGCTATTACGAGCAGTACTTC
TRBJ1-4 TRBD1 TRBV6-2/TRBV6-3 - CASSRQGLSEKLFF TGTGCCAGCAGTCGACAGGGTCTTAGTGAAAAACTGTTTTTT
TRBJ1-1 - TRBV18 - CASSPLYGDEAFF TGTGCCAGCTCACCACTTTACGGGGATGAAGCTTTCTTT
TRBJ1-2 - TRBV5-6 once CASSLFPGFGGYTF TGTGCCAGCAGCTTGTTCCCAGGGTTCGGTGGCTACACCTTC
TRBJ1-4 - TRBV9 - CASSVAVGTNEKLFF TGTGCCAGCAGCGTAGCGGTCGGGACTAATGAAAAACTGTTTTTT
TRBJ2-7 TRBD2 TRBV5-4 once CASSPTSGRRMGEQYF TGTGCCAGCAGCCCGACTAGCGGGAGGCGAATGGGGGAGCAGTACTTC
TRBJ2-7 - TRBV6-5 - CASRIQMSSYEQYF TGTGCCAGCAGGATACAGATGAGCTCCTACGAGCAGTACTTC
TRBJ1-6 TRBD1 TRBV2 - CASSEGGQHNSPLHF TGTGCCAGCAGTGAAGGGGGACAGCATAATTCACCCCTCCACTTT